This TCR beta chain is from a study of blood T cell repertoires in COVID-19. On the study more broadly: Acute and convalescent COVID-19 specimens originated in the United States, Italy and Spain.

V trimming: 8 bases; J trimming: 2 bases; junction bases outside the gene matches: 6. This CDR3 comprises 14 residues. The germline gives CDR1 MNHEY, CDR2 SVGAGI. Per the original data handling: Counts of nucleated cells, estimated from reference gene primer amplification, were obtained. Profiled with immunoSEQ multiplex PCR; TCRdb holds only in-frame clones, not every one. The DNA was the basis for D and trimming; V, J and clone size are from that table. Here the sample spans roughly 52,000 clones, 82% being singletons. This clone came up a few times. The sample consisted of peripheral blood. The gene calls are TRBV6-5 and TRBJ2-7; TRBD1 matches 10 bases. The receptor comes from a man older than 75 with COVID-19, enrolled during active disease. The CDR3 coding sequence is TGTGCCAGCCACTCGGGGACAGGGGCCTACGAGCAGTACTTC. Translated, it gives CASHSGTGAYEQYF.